This T cell receptor (beta chain) was profiled in a study of regulatory T cells in long-lasting Graves disease. As for time point: newly diagnosed GD, antithyroid drugs for less than 3 months. Extracted PBMC RNA gave rise to the TCR library. General study findings and limits: Segments TRBV28, TRBJ1-2 and TRBJ2-5 showed preferential usage in persistent disease. Persistent Graves' patients possessed reduced TCR diversity relative to recently diagnosed ones.

In its sample, this clonotype was seen many times. Its antigen is as yet unknown. V was pared by 1 base and J by 4 bases, with 19 bases between. This CDR3 has 17 residues. Per germline, CDR1 SGHTA and CDR2 FQGNSA. Investigators prepared the TCR beta libraries by applying iRepertoire HTBI primers and Arm-PCR of CDR3 regions. MiXCR, run by TCRdb on the multiplex PCR reads, gives a single entry per CDR3 protein. The table shows around 360,000 distinct CDR3 sequences, with 15% to 20% occurring only once. These sequences were also reported in another study, on T cells in Graves' hyperthyroidism and ophthalmopathy. From that second work: Prediction of ophthalmopathy progression came a median around 7.1 months pre-onset.

The rearrangement uses TRBV7-2 and TRBJ1-2; D unresolved. The sequencing used peripheral blood mononuclear cells (PBMCs), collected at new diagnosis, from a patient treated with antithyroid drugs. The clonotype originates from a young woman with Graves disease. CDR3 in DNA: TGTGCCAGCAGCTTAGTTCACAGTCAAGGAGTGAGCTATGGCTACACCTTC. It codes for CASSLVHSQGVSYGYTF.